The 15 T cell receptor beta chains given below trace back to one sample, sequenced in a study of blood T cell repertoires in COVID-19 (dated by TCRdb to 2018 to 2020). The library was produced with the immunoSEQ multiplex PCR assay. TCRdb carries this immuneACCESS record with in-frame sequences only. Its versions omit some clonotypes, under half of them owing to an unresolved V gene in the studies checked, with the rest unexplained. The sample profile shows 120,000 or so clones; 87% of them were found once. 25% to 30% of the sample is taken by the ten largest. Sequencing input: peripheral blood. Receptors were obtained from a woman between 65 and 79 years old with acute or convalescent COVID-19.

The rearrangement joins TRBV19 to TRBJ1-6; D may be TRBD1 (5 bases). Germline V gene data show CDR1 as LNHDA and CDR2 as SQIVND (reference sequence). This CDR3 is 15 amino acids long. The V and J ends lost 3 bases and 3 bases respectively, with 9 bases between them. The CDR3 coding sequence is TGTGCCAGTAGTATGGGGCGCTTCTATAATTCACCCCTCCACTTT. Its translation: CASSMGRFYNSPLHF. Variable domain in full (rest from reference TRBV19 and TRBJ1-6): DGGITQSPKYLFRKEGQNVTLSCEQNLNHDAMYWYRQDPGQGLRLIYYSQIVNDFQKGDIAEGYSVSREKKESFPLTVTSAQKNPTAFYLCASSMGRFYNSPLHFGNGTRLTVT.

The J gene is TRBJ1-1, the V gene TRBV10-1; maybe TRBD1 (5 bases). V lost 6 bases and J lost 2, with 10 bases in between. CDR3 length: 13 residues. CDR1 and CDR2 from the germline V gene are WNHNN and SYGVQD (reference sequence). CDR3 nucleotide sequence: TGCGCCAGCAGCGACAGCTTTAACACTGAAGCTTTCTTT. Its translation is CASSDSFNTEAFF.

This rearrangement joins TRBV9 to TRBJ1-6; 7 bases map to TRBD1. Germline lookup yields CDR1 SGDLS and CDR2 YYNGEE. The CDR3 is 14 amino acids. Losses at the gene ends were 3 bases for V and 7 bases for J; bases not matched to a gene: 4. This chain's CDR3 is CASSGGTANSPLHF. The CDR3 bases are TGTGCCAGCAGCGGGGGGACAGCGAATTCACCCCTCCACTTT.

The rearrangement uses TRBV2 and TRBJ2-3, with no clear D. This CDR3 spans 14 amino acids. Looked up from germline, CDR1 is SNHLY and CDR2 is FYNNEI. V lost 4 bases and J lost 2, with 10 bases in between. The CDR3 bases are TGTGCCAGCAGTGTTCAGGCAGACACAGATACGCAGTATTTT. Its protein is CASSVQADTDTQYF.

V is TRBV5-1 and J is TRBJ2-5, with a weak D call TRBD2 (7 bases). The germline gives CDR1 SGHRS, CDR2 YFSETQ. Trimming took off 0 bases at V and 5 bases at J, with 14 bases between the two ends. This CDR3 is 15 amino acids long. The CDR3 loop reads CASSLVGAGGETQYF. DNA for the CDR3: TGCGCCAGCAGCTTGGTGGGGGCCGGGGGGGAGACCCAGTACTTC.

V gene TRBV7-9 combines with J gene TRBJ2-7; 7 bases align to TRBD1. Germline lookup yields CDR1 SEHNR and CDR2 FQNEAQ (reference sequence). The CDR3 runs 12 residues. V lost 1 base and J lost 6; bases outside the gene matches: 0. For the CDR3, the DNA is TGTGCCAGCAGCTTAGACAGGGGCGAGCAGTACTTC. Translated: CASSLDRGEQYF.

The chain combines TRBV10-3 with TRBJ1-2; D ambiguous. The germline gives CDR1 ENHRY, CDR2 SYGVKD. V was clipped by 0 bases and J by 3 bases, with 11 bases between them. This CDR3 spans 15 amino acids. For the CDR3, the DNA is TGTGCCATCAGTGAGTCGGCCTCCATGGACTATGGCTACACCTTC. Translated, it gives CAISESASMDYGYTF.

The chain has TRBV3-1 (or the pseudogene TRBV3-2) and TRBJ1-3; TRBD1 might be the D (6 bases). The CDR3 is 15 amino acids. In germline, CDR1 is LGHDT, CDR2 YNNKEL (reference sequence). Trimming removed 5 bases at V and 2 bases at J, with 13 bases between. This chain's CDR3 is CASSSMAGAGNTIYF. The CDR3 coding sequence is TGTGCCAGCAGCTCAATGGCAGGGGCTGGAAACACCATATATTTT.

V gene TRBV4-1 combines with J gene TRBJ2-2, with D possibly being TRBD1 (7 bases). Germline V CDR1 and CDR2: MGHRA, YSYEKL. There are 16 residues in the CDR3. The V end was cut by 4 bases, the J end by 6 bases, with 18 bases between. CDR3 nucleotides: TGCGCCAGCAGCCTCGTGACAGGGACTTATTCCGGGGAGCTGTTTTTT. Amino acids: CASSLVTGTYSGELFF.

This chain links TRBV7-9 with TRBJ2-7; D not certain. V was shortened by 5 bases and J by 0 bases, with 2 bases between the two germline ends. This CDR3 has 11 amino acids. CDR1 is SEHNR and CDR2 is FQNEAQ in the germline V gene (reference sequence). CDR3 residues: CASSHSYEQYF. Here the CDR3 DNA reads TGTGCCAGCAGCCACTCCTACGAGCAGTACTTC.

The chain carries TRBV5-1 and TRBJ2-7; D uncertain. Trimming shortened V by 2 bases and J by 2 bases, and 11 bases separated the two germline ends. The CDR3 runs 14 residues. Looked up from germline, CDR1 is SGHRS and CDR2 is YFSETQ. The DNA for the CDR3 is TGCGCCAGCAGCTTTGGGTACAGAGCCTACGAGCAGTACTTC. Translated: CASSFGYRAYEQYF.

This chain connects TRBV2 to TRBJ2-7; D possibly corresponds to TRBD1 (7 bases). Germline CDR1 reads SNHLY; CDR2 reads FYNNEI. The CDR3 runs 14 residues. The V gene lost 4 bases and the J gene lost 2 bases, with 12 bases spanning the gap. CDR3 in amino acids: CASSGAGQTYEQYF. CDR3 in DNA: TGTGCCAGCAGTGGCGCGGGACAGACCTACGAGCAGTACTTC.

The rearrangement joins TRBV19 to TRBJ1-1, with D uncertain. CDR3 length: 13 residues. Trimming took 4 bases from V and 11 from J, leaving 17 bases between them. Germline V gene sequence: CDR1 LNHDA, CDR2 SQIVND (reference sequence). The CDR3 DNA sequence: TGTGCCAGTAGTAGTGGGCCAGGTTTGCAGGCTTTCTTT. This sequence encodes CASSSGPGLQAFF.

This clone was seen a few times. The gene calls are TRBV7-9 and TRBJ1-4; 9 bases match TRBD1. The CDR3 covers 15 residues. From germline, CDR1 is SEHNR and CDR2 FQNEAQ (reference sequence). Trimming cost V 3 bases and J 8 bases; bases outside gene matches: 7. DNA of the CDR3: TGTGCCAGCAGCTTGGACCGGGACAGGGACGAAAAACTGTTTTTT. This sequence encodes CASSLDRDRDEKLFF.

V gene TRBV7-9 combines with J gene TRBJ2-2; 10 nucleotides match TRBD1. V trimming: 6 bases; J trimming: 10 bases; junction bases outside the gene matches: 14. In germline, CDR1 is SEHNR, CDR2 FQNEAQ (reference sequence). The CDR3 is 16 amino acids. The CDR3: CASSQIGRTGGLELFF. The CDR3 DNA reads as TGTGCCAGCAGTCAAATCGGAAGGACAGGGGGTTTGGAGCTGTTTTTT.